This entry lists 9 T cell receptor beta chains sequenced from one sample in a study of PD-1 blockade in classical Hodgkin lymphoma. All patients relapsed after autologous stem cell transplantation, and brentuximab vedotin exposure varied. Assay: immunoSEQ multiplex PCR; the TCRdb copy retains only in-frame clones and omits some. The sample lists just under 100,000 clones, roughly 88% occurring once. Sequencing was performed on peripheral blood mononuclear cells (PBMCs), taken at baseline. These receptors all stem from a human donor with classical Hodgkin lymphoma.

The chain carries TRBV20-1 and TRBJ2-3, with D hard to call. The V end was cut by 3 bases, the J end by 2 bases, with 3 bases between. Germline loops: CDR1 DFQATT, CDR2 SNEGSKA (reference sequence). The CDR3 contains 11 residues. DNA of the CDR3: TGCAGTGCTAGGACCACAGATACGCAGTATTTT. Translated: CSARTTDTQYF.

The chain couples TRBV19 to TRBJ2-7; D is uncertain. Germline-derived CDR1 and CDR2 are LNHDA and SQIVND (reference sequence). The CDR3 has 13 residues. With 3 bases removed from V and 3 bases from J, the gap between germline ends came to 9 bases. The CDR3 nucleotides read TGTGCCAGTAGTATTGGCCCCGGCTACGAGCAGTACTTC. This codes for CASSIGPGYEQYF. The full variable domain, in which reference TRBV19 and TRBJ2-7 provide the parts outside the CDR3, is DGGITQSPKYLFRKEGQNVTLSCEQNLNHDAMYWYRQDPGQGLRLIYYSQIVNDFQKGDIAEGYSVSREKKESFPLTVTSAQKNPTAFYLCASSIGPGYEQYFGPGTRLTVT.

This chain connects TRBV9 to TRBJ2-3; D perhaps matches TRBD2 (5 bases). The CDR3 sequence is 14 residues long. Germline CDR1 is SGDLS and CDR2 is YYNGEE. The V gene lost 0 bases and the J gene lost 5 bases, with 10 bases spanning the gap. CDR3 DNA sequence: TGTGCCAGCAGCGTAGTGGGAGAAGGAGATACGCAGTATTTT. It translates to CASSVVGEGDTQYF.

The chain uses TRBV14 and TRBJ2-4, with TRBD2 identical over 10 bases. V shed 3 bases and J 0 bases; nucleotides not matched to a gene: 23. Germline V gene sequence: CDR1 SGHDN, CDR2 FVKESK. This CDR3 is 23 amino acids long. CDR3 sequence (DNA): TGTGCCAGCAGCCATGTGAGGACTAGCGGATTACCGTCAAACATCCTAGCCAAAAACATTCAGTACTTC. It specifies CASSHVRTSGLPSNILAKNIQYF.

The chain is built from TRBV10-3 and TRBJ2-7; 15 nucleotides match TRBD2. CDR1 is ENHRY, CDR2 SYGVKD, per germline. V was clipped by 6 bases and J by 5 bases; unmatched bases: 5. The CDR3 has 15 residues. The CDR3 sequence is CAISFGLAGGDEQYF. CDR3 coding DNA: TGTGCCATCAGCTTCGGACTAGCGGGAGGGGACGAGCAGTACTTC.

The V call is TRBV28, the J call TRBJ2-7, with a weak D call TRBD1 (6 bases). Trimming shortened V by 7 bases and J by 5 bases, and 18 bases separated the two germline ends. The V gene's germline CDR1 is MDHEN and CDR2 SYDVKM. This CDR3 is 14 amino acids long. The CDR3 DNA reads TGTGCCAGCACTTCCTTTACAGGGTCGCACGAGCAGTACTTC. The encoded protein is CASTSFTGSHEQYF.

This chain's CDR3 is CASSLSGAHTEAFF. The CDR3 region has the DNA TGCGCCAGCAGCTTGTCGGGGGCCCACACTGAAGCTTTCTTT. The chain uses TRBV5-1 and TRBJ1-1; the D gene is possibly TRBD1 (6 bases). This CDR3 spans 14 amino acids. The germline V and J ends were trimmed by 1 base and 3 bases, with 10 bases remaining between them. Per the germline V gene, CDR1 is SGHRS and CDR2 is YFSETQ.

This chain connects TRBV5-1 to TRBJ1-2, with a tentative D call TRBD1 (5 bases). This CDR3 spans 13 amino acids. Germline loops: CDR1 SGHRS, CDR2 YFSETQ. With 4 bases removed from V and 6 bases from J, the gap between germline ends came to 13 bases. CDR3 coding DNA: TGCGCCAGCAGCCAGGGCTTGGTCGATGGCTACACCTTC. This gives the protein CASSQGLVDGYTF.

This chain links TRBV6-6 with TRBJ2-5, with 14 bases fitting TRBD2. The ends lost 2 bases at V and 6 bases at J; junction bases unmatched: 2. The CDR3 sequence is 15 residues long. Per the germline V gene, CDR1 is MNHNY and CDR2 is SVGAGI (reference sequence). The CDR3 nucleotides read TGTGCCAGCAGTTACGGGACTAGCGGGAGAAAGACCCAGTACTTC. Translated, it gives CASSYGTSGRKTQYF.